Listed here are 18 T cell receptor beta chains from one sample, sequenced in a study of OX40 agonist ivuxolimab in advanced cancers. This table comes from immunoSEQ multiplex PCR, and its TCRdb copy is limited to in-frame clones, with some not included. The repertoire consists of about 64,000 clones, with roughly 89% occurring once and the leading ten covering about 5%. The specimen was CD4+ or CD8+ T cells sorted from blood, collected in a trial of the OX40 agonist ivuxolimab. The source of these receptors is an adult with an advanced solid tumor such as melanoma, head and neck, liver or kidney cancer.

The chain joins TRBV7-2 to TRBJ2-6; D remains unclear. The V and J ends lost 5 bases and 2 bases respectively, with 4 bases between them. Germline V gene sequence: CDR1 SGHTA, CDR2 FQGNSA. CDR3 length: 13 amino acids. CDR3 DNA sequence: TGTGCCAGCAGCCTCACTGGGGCCAACGTCCTGACTTTC. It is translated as CASSLTGANVLTF.

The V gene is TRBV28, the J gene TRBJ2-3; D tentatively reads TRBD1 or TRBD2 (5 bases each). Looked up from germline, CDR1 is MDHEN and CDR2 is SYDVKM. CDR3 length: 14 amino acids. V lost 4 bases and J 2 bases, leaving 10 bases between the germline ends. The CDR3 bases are TGTGCCAGCAGTTCTCAGGGACCCACAGATACGCAGTATTTT. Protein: CASSSQGPTDTQYF.

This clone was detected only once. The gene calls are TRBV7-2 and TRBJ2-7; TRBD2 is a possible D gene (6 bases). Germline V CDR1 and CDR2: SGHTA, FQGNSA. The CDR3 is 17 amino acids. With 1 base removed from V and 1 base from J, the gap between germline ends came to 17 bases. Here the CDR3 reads CASSLGVGGKLSYEQYF. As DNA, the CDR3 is TGTGCCAGCAGCTTAGGAGTTGGCGGGAAGTTGTCCTACGAGCAGTACTTC.

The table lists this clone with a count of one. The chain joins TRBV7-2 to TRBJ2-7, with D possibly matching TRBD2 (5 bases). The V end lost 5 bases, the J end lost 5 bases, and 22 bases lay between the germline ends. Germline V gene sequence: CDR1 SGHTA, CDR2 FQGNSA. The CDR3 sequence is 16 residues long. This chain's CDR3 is CASSVLVLAPFHEQYF. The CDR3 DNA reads TGTGCCAGCAGCGTACTAGTCCTCGCCCCGTTTCACGAGCAGTACTTC.

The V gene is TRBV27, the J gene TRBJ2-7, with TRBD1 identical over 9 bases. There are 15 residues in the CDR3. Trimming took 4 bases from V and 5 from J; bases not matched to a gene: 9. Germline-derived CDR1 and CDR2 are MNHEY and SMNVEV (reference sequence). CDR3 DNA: TGTGCCAGCAGTTCCCTAGGACAGGGGAAGCACGAGCAGTACTTC. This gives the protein CASSSLGQGKHEQYF.

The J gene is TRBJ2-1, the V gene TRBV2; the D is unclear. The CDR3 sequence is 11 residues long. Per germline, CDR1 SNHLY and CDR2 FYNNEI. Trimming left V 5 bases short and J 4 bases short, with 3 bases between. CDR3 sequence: CASSLYNEQFF. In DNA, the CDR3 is TGTGCCAGCAGTCTTTACAATGAGCAGTTCTTC.

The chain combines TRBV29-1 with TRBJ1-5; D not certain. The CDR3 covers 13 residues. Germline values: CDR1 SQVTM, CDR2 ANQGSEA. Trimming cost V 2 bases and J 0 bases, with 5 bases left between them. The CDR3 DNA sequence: TGCAGCGTTGAATATTCTAGCAATCAGCCCCAGCATTTT. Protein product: CSVEYSSNQPQHF.

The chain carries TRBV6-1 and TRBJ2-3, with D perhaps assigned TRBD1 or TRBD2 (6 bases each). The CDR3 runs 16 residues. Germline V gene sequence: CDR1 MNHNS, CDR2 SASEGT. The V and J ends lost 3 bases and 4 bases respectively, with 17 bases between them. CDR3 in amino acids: CASSEEASGAADTQYF. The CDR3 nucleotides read TGTGCCAGCAGTGAGGAGGCGTCGGGGGCAGCAGATACGCAGTATTTT.

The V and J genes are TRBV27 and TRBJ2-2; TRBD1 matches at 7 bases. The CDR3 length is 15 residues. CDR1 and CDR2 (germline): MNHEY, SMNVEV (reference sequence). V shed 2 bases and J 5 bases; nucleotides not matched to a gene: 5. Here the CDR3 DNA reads TGTGCCAGCAGTTTAGCTTTGACAGGGACCGGGGAGCTGTTTTTT. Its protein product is CASSLALTGTGELFF.

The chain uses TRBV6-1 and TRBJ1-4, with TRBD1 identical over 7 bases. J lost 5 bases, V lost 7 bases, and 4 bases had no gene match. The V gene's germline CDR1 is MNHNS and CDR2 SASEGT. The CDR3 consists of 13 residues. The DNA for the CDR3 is TGTGCCAGCACTGAGGGGGCCAATGAAAAACTGTTTTTT. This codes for CASTEGANEKLFF.

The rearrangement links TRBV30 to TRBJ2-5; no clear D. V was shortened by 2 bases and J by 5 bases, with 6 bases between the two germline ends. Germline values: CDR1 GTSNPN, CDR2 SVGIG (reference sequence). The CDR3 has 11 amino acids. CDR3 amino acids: CAWSQLETQYF. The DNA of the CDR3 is TGTGCCTGGAGTCAGTTGGAGACCCAGTACTTC.

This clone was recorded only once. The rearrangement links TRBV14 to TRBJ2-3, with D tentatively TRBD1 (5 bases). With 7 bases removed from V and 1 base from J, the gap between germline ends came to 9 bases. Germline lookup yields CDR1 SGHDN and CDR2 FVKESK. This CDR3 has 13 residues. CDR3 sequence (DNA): TGTGCCAGCACAGGGATCCGCACAGATACGCAGTATTTT. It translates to CASTGIRTDTQYF.

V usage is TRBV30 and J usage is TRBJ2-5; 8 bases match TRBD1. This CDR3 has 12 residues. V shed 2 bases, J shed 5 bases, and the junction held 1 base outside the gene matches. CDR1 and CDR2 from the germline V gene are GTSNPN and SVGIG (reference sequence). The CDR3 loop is CAWSRQGETQYF. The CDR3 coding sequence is TGTGCCTGGAGTCGACAGGGGGAGACCCAGTACTTC.

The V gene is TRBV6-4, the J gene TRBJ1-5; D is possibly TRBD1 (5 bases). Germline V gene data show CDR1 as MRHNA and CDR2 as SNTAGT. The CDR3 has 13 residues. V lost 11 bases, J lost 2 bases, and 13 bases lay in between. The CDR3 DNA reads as TGTGCCGCAACAGGAGAAGGCAATCAGCCCCAGCATTTT. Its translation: CAATGEGNQPQHF.

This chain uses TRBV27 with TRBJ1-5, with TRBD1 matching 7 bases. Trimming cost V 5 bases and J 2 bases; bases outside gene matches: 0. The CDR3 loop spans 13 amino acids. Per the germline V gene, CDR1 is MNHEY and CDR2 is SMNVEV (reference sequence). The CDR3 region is CASSQGGNQPQHF. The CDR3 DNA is TGTGCCAGCAGTCAGGGGGGCAATCAGCCCCAGCATTTT.

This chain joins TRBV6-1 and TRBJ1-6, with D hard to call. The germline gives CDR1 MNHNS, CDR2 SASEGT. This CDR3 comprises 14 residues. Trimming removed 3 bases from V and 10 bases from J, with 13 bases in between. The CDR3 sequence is CASSEAPGKSPLHF. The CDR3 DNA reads TGTGCCAGCAGTGAGGCCCCTGGCAAATCACCCCTCCACTTT.

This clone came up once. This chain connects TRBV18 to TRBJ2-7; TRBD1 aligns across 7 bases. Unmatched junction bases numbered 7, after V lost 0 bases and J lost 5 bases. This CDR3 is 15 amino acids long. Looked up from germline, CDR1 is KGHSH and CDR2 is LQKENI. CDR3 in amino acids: CASSPPMTGSNEQYF. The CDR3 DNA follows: TGTGCCAGCTCACCACCCATGACAGGGTCAAACGAGCAGTACTTC.

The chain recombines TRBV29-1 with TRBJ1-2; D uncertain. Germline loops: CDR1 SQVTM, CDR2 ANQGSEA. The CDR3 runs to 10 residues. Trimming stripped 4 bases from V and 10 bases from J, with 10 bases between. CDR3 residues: CSVGNADYTF. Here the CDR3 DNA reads TGCAGCGTTGGAAATGCGGACTACACCTTC.